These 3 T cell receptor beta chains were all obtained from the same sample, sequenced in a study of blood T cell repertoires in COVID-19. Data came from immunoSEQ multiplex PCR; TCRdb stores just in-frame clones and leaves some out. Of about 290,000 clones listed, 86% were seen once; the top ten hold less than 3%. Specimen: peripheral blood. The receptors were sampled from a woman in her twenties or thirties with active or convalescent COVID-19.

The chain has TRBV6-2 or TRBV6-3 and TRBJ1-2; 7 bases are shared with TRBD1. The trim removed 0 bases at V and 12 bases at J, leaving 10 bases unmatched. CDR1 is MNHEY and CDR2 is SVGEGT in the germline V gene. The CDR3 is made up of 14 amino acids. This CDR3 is CASSYSMFRGTDTF. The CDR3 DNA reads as TGTGCCAGCAGTTACTCGATGTTCAGGGGGACTGACACCTTC.

The CDR3: CASSTLQGIETEAFF. The CDR3 bases are TGTGCCAGCAGCACCTTGCAGGGGATCGAGACTGAAGCTTTCTTT. The chain joins TRBV9 to TRBJ1-1; D is perhaps TRBD1 (6 bases). CDR1 and CDR2 (germline): SGDLS, YYNGEE. The CDR3 extends over 15 amino acids. V shed 4 bases and J shed 5 bases, with 18 bases lying between them. The entire variable domain, with the rest obtained from reference TRBV9 and TRBJ1-1, is as follows: DSGVTQTPKHLITATGQRVTLRCSPRSGDLSVYWYQQSLDQGLQFLIQYYNGEERAKGNILERFSAQQFPDLHSELNLSSLELGDSALYFCASSTLQGIETEAFFGQGTRLTVV.

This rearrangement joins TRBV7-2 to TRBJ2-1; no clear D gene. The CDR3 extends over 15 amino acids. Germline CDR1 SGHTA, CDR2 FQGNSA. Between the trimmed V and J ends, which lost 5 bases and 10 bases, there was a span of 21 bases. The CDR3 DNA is TGTGCCAGCAGCAGAGGTCGGAAAGCGCTGTGGGAGCAGTTCTTC. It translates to CASSRGRKALWEQFF. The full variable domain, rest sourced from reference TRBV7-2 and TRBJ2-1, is GAGVSQSPSNKVTEKGKDVELRCDPISGHTALYWYRQSLGQGLEFLIYFQGNSAPDKSGLPSDRFSAERTGGSVSTLTIQRTQQEDSAVYLCASSRGRKALWEQFFGPGTRLTVL.